A selection of T cell receptor beta chains follows, all from one sample in a study of control samples from healthy donors and cancer patients. The data were produced by immunoSEQ multiplex PCR, yet TCRdb's version contains in-frame clones alone and is incomplete. There are about 110,000 clones in the sample; approximately 84% occur only once, and 6.5% lies in the top ten. Material for sequencing was blood. The receptors here all came from a man aged 18 to 35 in good health. The CDR3 runs from the conserved cysteine through the conserved F or W. A D gene is named only where the DNA matches it firmly. Clone size, where shown, is once, few, many, or a class for clones that have expanded.

j_call: TRBJ1-2
d_call: NA
v_call: TRBV19
clone_size: few
cdr3_aa: CASSIDTRDGYTF
cdr3_nt: TGTGCCAGTAGTATAGATACCCGGGATGGCTACACCTTC

j_call: TRBJ1-5
d_call: NA
v_call: TRBV4-1
clone_size: NA
cdr3_aa: CASSPILQGFNQPQHF
cdr3_nt: TGCGCCAGCAGCCCGATTTTACAGGGTTTCAATCAGCCCCAGCATTTT

j_call: TRBJ1-1
d_call: TRBD1
v_call: TRBV19
clone_size: NA
cdr3_aa: CASRGWTGPGTEAFF
cdr3_nt: TGTGCCAGTAGGGGCTGGACAGGGCCGGGCACTGAAGCTTTCTTT

j_call: TRBJ2-1
d_call: NA
v_call: TRBV7-9
clone_size: NA
cdr3_aa: CASSFATVGYNEQFF
cdr3_nt: TGTGCCAGCAGCTTTGCAACGGTCGGCTACAATGAGCAGTTCTTC

j_call: TRBJ2-6
d_call: NA
v_call: TRBV11-2
clone_size: once
cdr3_aa: CASRVSGANVLTF
cdr3_nt: TGTGCCAGCAGGGTTTCTGGGGCCAACGTCCTGACTTTC

j_call: TRBJ1-5
d_call: NA
v_call: TRBV19
clone_size: NA
cdr3_aa: CASDHQLPDQPQHF
cdr3_nt: TGTGCCAGTGATCACCAACTACCAGATCAGCCCCAGCATTTT

j_call: TRBJ1-1
d_call: NA
v_call: TRBV5-4
clone_size: NA
cdr3_aa: CASSYGRKNTEAFF
cdr3_nt: TGTGCCAGCAGCTATGGACGGAAGAACACTGAAGCTTTCTTT

j_call: TRBJ2-2
d_call: NA
v_call: TRBV3-1/TRBV3-2
clone_size: NA
cdr3_aa: CASSQGVQTGELFF
cdr3_nt: TGTGCCAGCAGCCAAGGGGTACAGACCGGGGAGCTGTTTTTT

j_call: TRBJ1-6
d_call: NA
v_call: TRBV30
clone_size: NA
cdr3_aa: CAWRRRGSVNSPLHF
cdr3_nt: TGTGCCTGGAGACGACGGGGATCTGTGAATTCACCCCTCCACTTT

j_call: TRBJ2-7
d_call: NA
v_call: TRBV29-1
clone_size: once
cdr3_aa: CSVEEEGAFSYEQYF
cdr3_nt: TGCAGCGTTGAAGAGGAGGGGGCCTTCTCCTACGAGCAGTACTTC

j_call: TRBJ2-3
d_call: NA
v_call: TRBV18
clone_size: NA
cdr3_aa: CASSPRQATDTQYF
cdr3_nt: TGTGCCAGCTCACCCCGACAGGCCACAGATACGCAGTATTTT

j_call: TRBJ1-1
d_call: NA
v_call: TRBV3-1/TRBV3-2
clone_size: few
cdr3_aa: CASSQGQVLNTEAFF
cdr3_nt: TGTGCCAGCAGCCAAGGACAGGTACTAAACACTGAAGCTTTCTTT

j_call: TRBJ1-4
d_call: TRBD1
v_call: TRBV28
clone_size: few
cdr3_aa: CASSSPLQGVGEKLFF
cdr3_nt: TGTGCCAGCAGTTCCCCCCTGCAGGGGGTCGGCGAAAAACTGTTTTTT

j_call: TRBJ2-5
d_call: NA
v_call: TRBV5-4
clone_size: few
cdr3_aa: CASSLAQASQETQYF
cdr3_nt: TGTGCCAGCAGCTTAGCCCAGGCTTCCCAAGAGACCCAGTACTTC

j_call: TRBJ2-3
d_call: NA
v_call: TRBV3-1/TRBV3-2
clone_size: NA
cdr3_aa: CASSPTGHTQYF
cdr3_nt: TGTGCCAGCAGCCCGACAGGTCATACGCAGTATTTT

j_call: TRBJ2-3
d_call: TRBD2
v_call: TRBV19
clone_size: NA
cdr3_aa: CASYSGGATDTQYF
cdr3_nt: TGTGCCAGTTATAGCGGGGGGGCCACAGATACGCAGTATTTT

j_call: TRBJ2-7
d_call: NA
v_call: TRBV11-2
clone_size: NA
cdr3_aa: CASSHPPIETMIYEQYF
cdr3_nt: TGTGCCAGCAGCCACCCTCCGATTGAGACAATGATTTACGAGCAGTACTTC

j_call: TRBJ2-4
d_call: TRBD1
v_call: TRBV29-1
clone_size: once
cdr3_aa: CSVDRGKNIQYF
cdr3_nt: TGCAGCGTTGACAGGGGGAAAAACATTCAGTACTTC

j_call: TRBJ2-7
d_call: NA
v_call: TRBV10-3
clone_size: NA
cdr3_aa: CAIRDSRYEQYF
cdr3_nt: TGTGCCATCCGGGACTCACGGTACGAGCAGTACTTC

j_call: TRBJ2-5
d_call: TRBD1
v_call: TRBV6-2/TRBV6-3
clone_size: NA
cdr3_aa: CASSLAWDSGTQYF
cdr3_nt: TGTGCCAGCAGTCTCGCGTGGGACAGTGGGACCCAGTACTTC

j_call: TRBJ1-1
d_call: NA
v_call: TRBV9
clone_size: once
cdr3_aa: CASSVTDRLNTEAFF
cdr3_nt: TGTGCCAGCAGCGTCACGGACAGACTGAACACTGAAGCTTTCTTT

j_call: TRBJ1-2
d_call: NA
v_call: TRBV3-1/TRBV3-2
clone_size: NA
cdr3_aa: CASSQAAGFLSGYTF
cdr3_nt: TGTGCCAGCAGCCAAGCGGCAGGGTTTCTGAGTGGCTACACCTTC

j_call: TRBJ1-2
d_call: NA
v_call: TRBV4-2
clone_size: NA
cdr3_aa: CASSQDRGGLGYTF
cdr3_nt: TGTGCCAGCAGCCAAGATCGGGGCGGCTTGGGCTACACCTTC

j_call: TRBJ2-6
d_call: NA
v_call: TRBV15
clone_size: NA
cdr3_aa: CATSRDDGFRVGANVLTF
cdr3_nt: TGTGCCACCAGCAGAGATGATGGGTTTAGGGTTGGGGCCAACGTCCTGACTTTC

j_call: TRBJ2-7
d_call: NA
v_call: TRBV9
clone_size: NA
cdr3_aa: CASSPTTGTYEQYF
cdr3_nt: TGTGCCAGCAGCCCAACGACAGGTACCTACGAGCAGTACTTC

j_call: TRBJ2-5
d_call: NA
v_call: TRBV7-9
clone_size: NA
cdr3_aa: CASSLAVVGGETQYF
cdr3_nt: TGTGCCAGCAGCTTAGCAGTAGTAGGGGGTGAGACCCAGTACTTC

j_call: TRBJ1-1
d_call: NA
v_call: TRBV14
clone_size: NA
cdr3_aa: CASSQGRGRVGTEAFF
cdr3_nt: TGTGCCAGCAGCCAAGGCAGGGGTAGGGTCGGGACTGAAGCTTTCTTT

j_call: TRBJ1-2
d_call: NA
v_call: TRBV18
clone_size: NA
cdr3_aa: CASSPGSGYGYTF
cdr3_nt: TGTGCCAGCTCACCTGGGTCGGGCTATGGCTACACCTTC

j_call: TRBJ2-1
d_call: NA
v_call: TRBV9
clone_size: NA
cdr3_aa: CASSQGWPNEQFF
cdr3_nt: TGTGCCAGCAGCCAGGGATGGCCCAATGAGCAGTTCTTC

j_call: TRBJ1-2
d_call: NA
v_call: TRBV3-1/TRBV3-2
clone_size: NA
cdr3_aa: CASSQRTARMGYTF
cdr3_nt: TGTGCCAGCAGCCAAAGGACGGCCAGGATGGGCTACACCTTC

j_call: TRBJ2-4
d_call: TRBD1
v_call: TRBV27
clone_size: NA
cdr3_aa: CASSLNRGGGIAKNIQYF
cdr3_nt: TGTGCCAGCAGTTTGAACAGGGGTGGGGGAATAGCCAAAAACATTCAGTACTTC

j_call: TRBJ1-6
d_call: TRBD1
v_call: TRBV19
clone_size: NA
cdr3_aa: CASSPTQPGQGDSPLHF
cdr3_nt: TGTGCCAGTAGTCCAACTCAACCGGGACAGGGGGATTCACCCCTCCACTTT

j_call: TRBJ2-1
d_call: TRBD2
v_call: TRBV7-2
clone_size: NA
cdr3_aa: CASSLAGLGANEQFF
cdr3_nt: TGTGCCAGCAGCTTAGCGGGACTAGGGGCCAATGAGCAGTTCTTC

j_call: TRBJ2-5
d_call: NA
v_call: TRBV30
clone_size: NA
cdr3_aa: CAWRAIQGWETQYF
cdr3_nt: TGTGCCTGGAGGGCGATACAGGGTTGGGAGACCCAGTACTTC

j_call: TRBJ2-7
d_call: TRBD2
v_call: TRBV7-6
clone_size: NA
cdr3_aa: CASSLVGGSNEQYF
cdr3_nt: TGTGCCAGCAGCTTAGTTGGCGGGAGTAACGAGCAGTACTTC

j_call: TRBJ2-7
d_call: NA
v_call: TRBV4-2
clone_size: NA
cdr3_aa: CASSLTGYEQYF
cdr3_nt: TGTGCCAGCAGCCTGACCGGGTACGAGCAGTACTTC

j_call: TRBJ2-7
d_call: NA
v_call: TRBV2
clone_size: few
cdr3_aa: CASTSSYEQYF
cdr3_nt: TGTGCCAGCACTAGCTCCTACGAGCAGTACTTC

j_call: TRBJ1-5
d_call: NA
v_call: TRBV19
clone_size: NA
cdr3_aa: CASSLDRLNQPQHF
cdr3_nt: TGTGCCAGTAGTCTCGACAGGCTCAATCAGCCCCAGCATTTT

j_call: TRBJ1-1
d_call: NA
v_call: TRBV28
clone_size: NA
cdr3_aa: CASSSDRLEAFF
cdr3_nt: TGTGCCAGCAGTTCTGACAGGTTAGAAGCTTTCTTT

j_call: TRBJ1-5
d_call: NA
v_call: TRBV19
clone_size: few
cdr3_aa: CASNQGSGQPQHF
cdr3_nt: TGTGCCAGTAACCAGGGGTCGGGTCAGCCCCAGCATTTT

j_call: TRBJ1-1
d_call: NA
v_call: TRBV28
clone_size: NA
cdr3_aa: CASSPPTVNTEAFF
cdr3_nt: TGTGCCAGCAGCCCACCTACAGTGAACACTGAAGCTTTCTTT

j_call: TRBJ1-1
d_call: NA
v_call: TRBV12-5
clone_size: NA
cdr3_aa: CAEASMTEAFF
cdr3_nt: TGTGCGGAGGCGTCCATGACTGAAGCTTTCTTT

j_call: TRBJ1-2
d_call: TRBD1
v_call: TRBV6-5
clone_size: NA
cdr3_aa: CASLPGQGAYGYTF
cdr3_nt: TGTGCCAGTCTCCCGGGACAGGGGGCTTATGGCTACACCTTC

j_call: TRBJ2-7
d_call: NA
v_call: TRBV28
clone_size: NA
cdr3_aa: CASSLDGPSYEQHF
cdr3_nt: TGTGCCAGCAGCCTCGACGGGCCCTCCTACGAGCAGCACTTC

j_call: TRBJ2-1
d_call: TRBD2
v_call: TRBV5-1
clone_size: NA
cdr3_aa: CASSLATSGGARYNEQFF
cdr3_nt: TGCGCCAGCAGCTTGGCCACTAGCGGGGGGGCCCGGTACAATGAGCAGTTCTTC

j_call: TRBJ1-4
d_call: NA
v_call: TRBV6-6
clone_size: many
cdr3_aa: CASSYSSAGEKLFF
cdr3_nt: TGTGCCAGCAGTTACTCAAGTGCCGGTGAAAAACTGTTTTTT

j_call: TRBJ2-1
d_call: NA
v_call: TRBV4-1
clone_size: NA
cdr3_aa: CASSQGRTPTFYNEQFF
cdr3_nt: TGCGCCAGCAGCCAAGGCCGGACACCGACCTTCTACAATGAGCAGTTCTTC

j_call: TRBJ1-1
d_call: NA
v_call: TRBV19
clone_size: NA
cdr3_aa: CASTLTMTWTANMNTEAFF
cdr3_nt: TGTGCCAGTACCCTAACAATGACATGGACAGCTAACATGAACACTGAAGCTTTCTTT

j_call: TRBJ2-7
d_call: NA
v_call: TRBV30
clone_size: NA
cdr3_aa: CAWSVPPGLQYF
cdr3_nt: TGTGCCTGGAGTGTACCCCCGGGCCTGCAGTACTTC

j_call: TRBJ1-2
d_call: TRBD1
v_call: TRBV6-1
clone_size: NA
cdr3_aa: CASSEAPGTGYGYTF
cdr3_nt: TGTGCCAGCAGTGAAGCGCCAGGGACAGGCTATGGCTACACCTTC

j_call: TRBJ2-6
d_call: TRBD2
v_call: TRBV7-6
clone_size: NA
cdr3_aa: CASSPGLAGAFSGANVLTF
cdr3_nt: TGTGCCAGCAGCCCGGGACTAGCGGGGGCCTTCTCTGGGGCCAACGTCCTGACTTTC

j_call: TRBJ1-3
d_call: NA
v_call: TRBV14
clone_size: NA
cdr3_aa: CASSLSSGNTIYF
cdr3_nt: TGTGCCAGCAGCCTTTCTTCTGGAAACACCATATATTTT

j_call: TRBJ1-4
d_call: TRBD1
v_call: TRBV11-2
clone_size: NA
cdr3_aa: CASSPDRGSWEKLFF
cdr3_nt: TGTGCCAGCAGCCCAGACAGGGGTTCTTGGGAAAAACTGTTTTTT

j_call: TRBJ1-1
d_call: NA
v_call: TRBV20-1
clone_size: NA
cdr3_aa: CSARVQGEAFF
cdr3_nt: TGCAGTGCTAGGGTTCAAGGGGAAGCTTTCTTT

j_call: TRBJ1-5
d_call: NA
v_call: TRBV19
clone_size: NA
cdr3_aa: CASKPRSRNQPQHF
cdr3_nt: TGTGCCAGTAAGCCCCGAAGTAGAAATCAGCCCCAGCATTTT